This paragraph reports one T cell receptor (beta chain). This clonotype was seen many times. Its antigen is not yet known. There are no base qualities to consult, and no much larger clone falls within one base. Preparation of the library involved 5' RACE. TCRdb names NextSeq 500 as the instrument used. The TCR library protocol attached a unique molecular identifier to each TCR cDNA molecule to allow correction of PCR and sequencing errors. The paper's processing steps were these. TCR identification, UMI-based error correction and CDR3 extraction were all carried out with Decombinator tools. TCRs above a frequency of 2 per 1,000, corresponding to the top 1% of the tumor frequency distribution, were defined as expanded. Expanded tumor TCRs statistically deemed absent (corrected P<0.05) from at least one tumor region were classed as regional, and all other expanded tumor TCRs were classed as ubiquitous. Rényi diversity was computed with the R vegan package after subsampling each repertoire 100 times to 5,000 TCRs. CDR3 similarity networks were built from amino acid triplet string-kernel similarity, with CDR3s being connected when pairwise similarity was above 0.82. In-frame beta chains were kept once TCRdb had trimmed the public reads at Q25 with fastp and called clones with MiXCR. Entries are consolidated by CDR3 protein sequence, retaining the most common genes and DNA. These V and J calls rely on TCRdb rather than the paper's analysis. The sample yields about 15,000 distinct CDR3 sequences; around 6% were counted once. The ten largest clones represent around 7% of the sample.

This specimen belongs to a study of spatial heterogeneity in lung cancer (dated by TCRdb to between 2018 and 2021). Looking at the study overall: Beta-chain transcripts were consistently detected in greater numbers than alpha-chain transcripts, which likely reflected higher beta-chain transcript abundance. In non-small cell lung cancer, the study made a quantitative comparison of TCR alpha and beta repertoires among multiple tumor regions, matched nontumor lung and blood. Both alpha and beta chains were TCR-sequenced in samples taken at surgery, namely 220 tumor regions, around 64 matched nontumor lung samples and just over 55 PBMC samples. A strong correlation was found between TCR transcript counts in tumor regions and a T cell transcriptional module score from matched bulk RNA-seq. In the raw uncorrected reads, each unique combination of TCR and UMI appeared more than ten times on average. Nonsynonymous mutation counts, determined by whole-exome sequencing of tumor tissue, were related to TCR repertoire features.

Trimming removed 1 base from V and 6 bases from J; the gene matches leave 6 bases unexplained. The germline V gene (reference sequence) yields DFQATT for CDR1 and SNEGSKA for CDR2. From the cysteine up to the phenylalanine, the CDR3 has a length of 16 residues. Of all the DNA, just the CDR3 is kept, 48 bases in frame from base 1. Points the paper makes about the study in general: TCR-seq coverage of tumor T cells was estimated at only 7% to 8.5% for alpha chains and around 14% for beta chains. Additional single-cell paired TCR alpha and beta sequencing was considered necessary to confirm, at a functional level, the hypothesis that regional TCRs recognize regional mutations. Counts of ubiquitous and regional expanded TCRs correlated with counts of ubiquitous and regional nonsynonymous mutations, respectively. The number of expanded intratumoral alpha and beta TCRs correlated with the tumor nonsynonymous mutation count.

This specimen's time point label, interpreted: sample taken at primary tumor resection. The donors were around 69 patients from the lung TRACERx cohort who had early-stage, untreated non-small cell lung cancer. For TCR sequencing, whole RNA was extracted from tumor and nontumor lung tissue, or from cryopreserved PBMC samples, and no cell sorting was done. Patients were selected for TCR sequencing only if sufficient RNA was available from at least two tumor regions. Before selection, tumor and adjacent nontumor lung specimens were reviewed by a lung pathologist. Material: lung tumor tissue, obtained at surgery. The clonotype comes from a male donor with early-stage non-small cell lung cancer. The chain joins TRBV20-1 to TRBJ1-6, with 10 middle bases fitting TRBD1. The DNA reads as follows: TGCAGTGCTAGAGTATCGGGACAGGGGTCTAATTCACCCCTCCACTTT. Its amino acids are CSARVSGQGSNSPLHF.